This TCR beta chain is drawn from a study of T-cell memory formation after mild COVID-19 (dated by TCRdb to the early 2020s). Regarding the complete study: TCR sequence clusters from the two donors were found to be largely donor specific. In a couple of donors, T-cell clones that expanded and contracted after mild COVID-19 were followed by sequencing TCRalpha and TCRbeta repertoires longitudinally. The cohort comprised two young, previously healthy adult volunteers, one female and one male. The paper as a whole reports these results and caveats: Some responding clones were detected in pre-infection memory, which suggested that pre-existing cross-reactive memory T cells had joined the SARS-CoV-2 response. Contracting CD4+ clones appeared mostly in the CM and EM memory subsets, whereas CD8+ clones were enriched in EMRA. SARS-CoV-2 specificity of the second-wave clones peaking on day 37 was not confirmed. The study covered only a couple of mild cases, and larger cohorts including severe cases with pre-infection samples were considered necessary. Clones that contracted from day 15 to 85 showed balanced CD4/CD8 phenotypes, whereas a second wave of clones that expanded from day 15 to 37 leaned towards CD4+.

The CDR3 runs 13 amino acids, cysteine and phenylalanine included. This entry keeps only the CDR3 DNA: 39 bases, framed from base 1. V lost 0 bases and J lost 6 bases; the stretch between them is 7 bases long. Based on the germline V gene, the CDR1 and CDR2 sequences are SGHRS and YFSETQ. This sample was sequenced with an Illumina NovaSeq 6000. Using 5'RACE with constant-segment primers, TCRalpha and TCRbeta cDNA libraries were constructed, with sample barcodes and unique molecular identifiers added in the process. Trizol reagent was used to extract RNA from every sample. Library amplification was performed in two PCR steps, and a second sample barcode and Illumina TruSeq adapters were introduced in the second step. Sequencing of the libraries was done on an Illumina NovaSeq, producing 2 x 150 bp paired-end reads. For the original study's pipeline: Reads were demultiplexed and collapsed into UMI-guided consensus sequences with migec v1.2.7. Using mixcr v2.1.11, UMI consensuses were aligned to TRA and TRB V and J templates and then assembled into clonotypes. A clonotype was counted as expanded or contracted only when both edgeR and NoisET called the clonotype significant, with the noise models trained on biological replicates. For edgeR calls, a false discovery rate-adjusted p below 0.01 and a log2 fold-change threshold of 1 were applied. As an exploratory analysis of dynamics, max-normalized trajectories of the 1000 most abundant clonotypes were examined with PCA combined with hierarchical clustering. The CD4 or CD8 phenotype of responding clones was assigned using the separately sequenced CD4+ and CD8+ repertoires. TCRdb cleaned the public reads at Q25 with fastp, built clones with MiXCR and kept in-frame beta chains. Duplicate CDR3 protein sequences are folded into a single record with the most common DNA and genes. V and J calls and clone size were set by TCRdb, not the authors. The sample table holds some 210,000 distinct CDR3 sequences, of which around 20% were seen once. Roughly 2.6% of the sample goes to the ten largest clones.

Ficoll-Paque density gradient centrifugation was used to isolate PBMCs. As to this clonotype: It lacks a known antigen. Base qualities are not provided; no much larger clone lies one nucleotide away.

The material sequenced was PBMCs or a T cell subset sorted from them (not recorded which). The sequence was collected from an adult woman who had mild COVID-19 (a few samples of this study predate the infection). The sample titles of this study are shuffled in the database, so cell type and time point are left out; the donor was told from shared clones. Recombination linked TRBV5-1 to TRBJ1-3; too little of a D gene remains to name it. The CDR3 reads as follows: CASSLEHTNTIYF. The nucleotides read TGCGCCAGCAGCTTGGAACACACAAACACCATATATTTT.